The next 8 T cell receptor beta chains were all read from a single sample in a study of T cell responses to AZD1222 COVID-19 vaccine. Here immunoSEQ multiplex PCR was the method, and the copy in TCRdb shows in-frame clones only, minus some. The sample includes just under 75,000 clones, less than 85% of them seen just once. Sample: peripheral blood, taken 28 days after the second AZD1222 dose. All receptors come from an adult who received the AZD1222 COVID-19 vaccine.

V usage is TRBV9 and J usage is TRBJ2-3; 9 nucleotides match TRBD1. Trimming at V came to 8 bases and at J to 4 bases, leaving 11 bases not matched to a gene. Germline V gene data show CDR1 as SGDLS and CDR2 as YYNGEE. This CDR3 has 15 residues. CDR3 bases: TGTGCCAGTTCAGTCACAGGGGGCTTTTCAGATACGCAGTATTTT. This sequence encodes CASSVTGGFSDTQYF.

Here the CDR3 reads CATSRTRGPTYTGELFF. The DNA for the CDR3 is TGTGCCACCAGTCGGACTAGGGGTCCAACATACACCGGGGAGCTGTTTTTT. The chain recombines TRBV24-1 with TRBJ2-2, with 7 bases aligning to TRBD2. This CDR3 region has 17 residues. From germline, CDR1 is KGHDR and CDR2 SFDVKD. V gave up 6 bases and J gave up 3 bases; unmatched junction bases: 12.

The chain is built from TRBV2 and TRBJ2-1; no firm D call. The length of the CDR3 is 13 residues. The V gene lost 7 bases and the J gene lost 4 bases, with 11 bases spanning the gap. Germline V gene lookup returns CDR1 SNHLY and CDR2 FYNNEI. The chain's CDR3 is CASTTHPYNEQFF. The CDR3 nucleotides read TGTGCCAGCACGACACACCCTTACAATGAGCAGTTCTTC.

The gene calls are TRBV27 and TRBJ1-1, with D unresolved. Germline assignment: CDR1 MNHEY and CDR2 SMNVEV (reference sequence). V dropped 3 bases and J dropped 3 bases, with 11 bases sitting between them. The CDR3 runs to 14 residues. The CDR3 coding sequence is TGTGCCAGCAGTTTTTCGAGGGATTACACTGAAGCTTTCTTT. It translates to CASSFSRDYTEAFF.

The V gene is TRBV6-6, the J gene TRBJ1-5, with 8 bases identical to TRBD1. Trimming cost V 6 bases and J 4 bases; bases outside gene matches: 5. The CDR3 runs to 14 residues. Germline V lookup: CDR1 MNHNY, CDR2 SVGAGI (reference sequence). The CDR3 is CASRRTGQNQPQHF. In DNA, the CDR3 is TGTGCCAGCAGGCGGACAGGGCAAAATCAGCCCCAGCATTTT.

This chain joins TRBV19 and TRBJ2-5, with D unclear. CDR3 length equals 14 residues. Germline lookup yields CDR1 LNHDA and CDR2 SQIVND (reference sequence). Trimming shortened V by 4 bases and J by 4 bases, and 13 bases separated the two germline ends. The CDR3 DNA reads TGTGCCAGTAGTAGTGGTAGGGCCGGAGAGACCCAGTACTTC. This translates into CASSSGRAGETQYF.

V and J are TRBV5-1 and TRBJ2-3, with 14 bases that match TRBD2. Trimming at V came to 0 bases and at J to 4 bases, leaving 7 bases not matched to a gene. The germline V gene has CDR1 SGHRS and CDR2 YFSETQ. The CDR3 is 18 amino acids. This CDR3 reads CASSLVRTSGGPPDTQYF. CDR3 coding DNA: TGCGCCAGCAGCTTGGTTAGGACTAGCGGGGGGCCTCCAGATACGCAGTATTTT.

This chain connects TRBV5-5 to TRBJ2-7; the match to TRBD1 covers 7 bases. This CDR3 spans 15 amino acids. J lost 0 bases, V lost 4 bases, and 7 bases had no gene match. Germline V gene data show CDR1 as SGHKS and CDR2 as YYEKEE (reference sequence). The CDR3 nucleotides are TGTGCCAGCAGCCCGACAGGGACGACCTCCTACGAGCAGTACTTC. It codes for CASSPTGTTSYEQYF. The full variable domain, its missing parts supplied by reference TRBV5-5 and TRBJ2-7, is DAGVTQSPTHLIKTRGQQVTLRCSPISGHKSVSWYQQVLGQGPQFIFQYYEKEERGRGNFPDRFSARQFPNYSSELNVNALLLGDSALYLCASSPTGTTSYEQYFGPGTRLTVT.